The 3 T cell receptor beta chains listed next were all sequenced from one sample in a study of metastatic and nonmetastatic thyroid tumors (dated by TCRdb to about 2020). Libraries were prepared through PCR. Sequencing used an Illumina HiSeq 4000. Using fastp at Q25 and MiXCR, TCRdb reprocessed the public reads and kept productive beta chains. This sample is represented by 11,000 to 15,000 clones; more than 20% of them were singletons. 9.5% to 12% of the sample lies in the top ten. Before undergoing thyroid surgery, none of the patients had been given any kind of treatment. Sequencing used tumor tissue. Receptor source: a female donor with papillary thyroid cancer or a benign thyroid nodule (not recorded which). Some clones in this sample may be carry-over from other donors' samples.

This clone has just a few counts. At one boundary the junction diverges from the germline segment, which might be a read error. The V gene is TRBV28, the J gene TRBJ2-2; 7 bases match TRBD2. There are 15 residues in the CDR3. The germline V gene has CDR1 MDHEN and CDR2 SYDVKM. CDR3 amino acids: CASRRLSGGTGEPFF. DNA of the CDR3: TGTGCCAGCAGGAGACTATCGGGAGGCACCGGGGAGCCGTTTTTT.

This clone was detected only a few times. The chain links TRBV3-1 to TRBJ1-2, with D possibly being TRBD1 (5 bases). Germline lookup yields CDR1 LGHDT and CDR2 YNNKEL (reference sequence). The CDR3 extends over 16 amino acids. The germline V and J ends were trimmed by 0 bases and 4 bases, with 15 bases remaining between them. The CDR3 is CASSQDIGQGGYGYTF. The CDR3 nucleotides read TGTGCCAGCAGCCAAGATATTGGGCAGGGAGGCTATGGCTACACCTTC.

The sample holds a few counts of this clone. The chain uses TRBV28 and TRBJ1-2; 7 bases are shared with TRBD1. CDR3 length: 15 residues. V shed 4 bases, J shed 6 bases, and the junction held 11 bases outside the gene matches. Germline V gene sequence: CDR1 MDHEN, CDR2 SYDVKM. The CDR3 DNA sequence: TGTGCCAGCAGTTCCCCGACAGGGAGCAGGAATGGCTACACCTTC. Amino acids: CASSSPTGSRNGYTF.